This entry lists 6 T cell receptor beta chains sequenced from one sample in a study of T cell responses to AZD1222 COVID-19 vaccine. TCRdb's copy holds only in-frame clones and misses some; the assay was immunoSEQ multiplex PCR. The sample has around 87,000 clones; 86% are singletons. The sequencing used peripheral blood, collected on day 0 of AZD1222 vaccination. Receptor source: an adult in good health.

The V call is TRBV30, the J call TRBJ2-7; TRBD1 aligns across 9 bases. This CDR3 comprises 16 residues. Per germline, CDR1 GTSNPN and CDR2 SVGIG (reference sequence). V dropped 2 bases and J dropped 6; count of bases not matched to a gene: 14. CDR3: CAWSKTGGPVYSEQYF. The CDR3 DNA reads as TGTGCCTGGAGTAAGACAGGGGGTCCGGTCTACTCCGAGCAGTACTTC.

The CDR3 DNA follows: TGTGCCAGCAGCTCCACAGGGAGGGACACTGAAGCTTTCTTT. Translation gives CASSSTGRDTEAFF. The chain uses TRBV25-1 and TRBJ1-1, with a weak D call TRBD1 (6 bases). Per germline, CDR1 MGHDK and CDR2 SYGVNS. V was pared by 6 bases and J by 3 bases, with 14 bases between. This CDR3 contains 14 residues.

The chain combines TRBV30 with TRBJ2-2, with D maybe TRBD1 (5 bases). The length of the CDR3 is 17 residues. V dropped 7 bases and J dropped 0 bases, with 21 bases sitting between them. The germline CDR1 and CDR2 sequences are GTSNPN and SVGIG (reference sequence). The CDR3 loop reads CAFYQVGLPTNTGELFF. CDR3 in DNA: TGTGCCTTTTATCAGGTGGGGCTACCCACGAACACCGGGGAGCTGTTTTTT.

The chain uses TRBV6-5 and TRBJ1-1; perhaps TRBD1 as D (5 bases). Trimming took off 6 bases at V and 2 bases at J, with 13 bases between the two ends. The germline CDR1 and CDR2 sequences are MNHEY and SVGAGI. The CDR3 has 14 residues. CDR3 region: CASSMTDLNTEAFF. The CDR3 DNA follows: TGTGCCAGCAGCATGACAGACCTTAACACTGAAGCTTTCTTT.

The V call is TRBV2, the J call TRBJ1-1; tentative D call: TRBD1 (6 bases). CDR1 is SNHLY and CDR2 is FYNNEI in the germline V gene. V lost 6 bases to trimming and J lost 2 bases, with 13 bases between them. CDR3 length equals 14 residues. This chain's CDR3 is CASRLDSVNTEAFF. The CDR3 nucleotides are TGTGCCAGCAGGCTGGACAGCGTTAACACTGAAGCTTTCTTT.

This clone was seen a single time. The chain carries TRBV5-8 and TRBJ1-4; TRBD1 matches at 7 bases. The CDR3 totals 14 residues. Looked up from germline, CDR1 is SGHTS and CDR2 is YDEGEE. V was clipped by 3 bases and J by 8 bases; unmatched bases: 7. CDR3 sequence: CASSYAETGEKLFF. CDR3 bases: TGTGCCAGCAGCTATGCCGAGACAGGGGAAAAACTGTTTTTT.